The source of this T cell receptor beta chain is a study of regulatory T cells in long-lasting Graves disease. Germline loops: CDR1 SNHLY, CDR2 FYNNEI. Trimming shortened V by 4 bases and J by 1 base, and 10 bases separated the two germline ends. CDR3 length equals 14 residues. This clonotype was recorded many times. What it binds is unknown. In building TCR beta libraries, iRepertoire HTBI primers were used together with Arm-PCR of CDR3 regions. In TCRdb, the multiplex PCR reads were re-called with MiXCR into one record per CDR3 protein. The sample yields more than 450,000 distinct CDR3 sequences, around 15% seen once. Time point indicated: newly diagnosed GD, antithyroid drugs for less than 3 months. PBMC-derived RNA was used for the TCR library. Findings and caveats of the study: Newly diagnosed patients had higher TCR diversity than persistent Graves' patients did.

This sample was shared with a second study, whose subject was T cells in Graves' hyperthyroidism and ophthalmopathy. That investigation notes: Patients were aged 18 to 65, had disease duration under 2 months, and had newly diagnosed hyperthyroidism. Blood also showed most of the thyroid clonotypes that were expanded above 0.001.

The source material was peripheral blood mononuclear cells (PBMCs), sampled at new diagnosis, from a patient treated with antithyroid drugs. This clonotype was obtained from a man aged 35 to 55 with Graves disease. The chain employs TRBV2 and TRBJ2-5, with D unresolved. The CDR3 sequence: CASSATASQETQYF. The CDR3 DNA reads TGTGCCAGCAGTGCTACGGCTAGCCAAGAGACCCAGTACTTC. Full variable domain (rest looked up from reference TRBV2 and TRBJ2-5): EPEVTQTPSHQVTQMGQEVILRCVPISNHLYFYWYRQILGQKVEFLVSFYNNEISEKSEIFDDQFSVERPDGSNFTLKIRSTKLEDSAMYFCASSATASQETQYFGPGTRLLVL.